These T cell receptor beta chains were read from a single sample in a study of cytomegalovirus exposure and HLA in healthy donors. The repertoire was sequenced with immunoSEQ multiplex PCR; TCRdb's copy has only in-frame clones and lacks some. The specimen's table records over 40,000 clones. Sequencing was performed on PBMCs. These receptors were obtained from a man younger than 45 in good health and CMV-seronegative. The CDR3 runs from the conserved cysteine through the conserved F or W. Each record gives: D gene, V gene, J gene, CDR3 length, CDR3 protein, CDR3 DNA. A D gene is named only where the DNA matches it firmly.

>-|TRBV5-1|TRBJ2-6|19
CASSNHPTRGSSGANVLTF
TGCGCCAGCAGCAACCATCCAACAAGGGGAAGCTCTGGGGCCAACGTCCTGACTTTC
>TRBD1|TRBV5-4|TRBJ1-4|15
CASSPGTGLGEKLFF
TGTGCCAGCAGCCCCGGGACAGGGTTGGGTGAAAAACTGTTTTTT
>-|TRBV7-9|TRBJ1-1|16
CASSLGPPAGAAEAFF
TGTGCCAGCAGCTTAGGGCCCCCGGCTGGGGCGGCTGAAGCTTTCTTT
>TRBD1|TRBV19|TRBJ2-7|17
CASSIILGTGGNYEQYF
TGTGCCAGTAGTATAATCTTGGGGACAGGGGGCAACTACGAGCAGTACTTC
>-|TRBV19|TRBJ1-3|14
CASSLRTLGNTIYF
TGTGCCAGTAGTTTGAGAACCCTCGGAAACACCATATATTTT
>TRBD1|TRBV4-1|TRBJ2-6|18
CASSQGTGVISGANVLTF
TGCGCCAGCAGCCAGGGGACAGGGGTCATTTCTGGGGCCAACGTCCTGACTTTC
>TRBD2|TRBV27|TRBJ2-7|15
CASSGLAGGLYEQYF
TGTGCCAGCTCCGGACTAGCGGGGGGCTTGTACGAGCAGTACTTC
>-|TRBV4-1|TRBJ2-3|15
CASSSRLLSTDTQYF
TGCGCCAGCAGCTCCCGACTACTTTCCACAGATACGCAGTATTTT
>TRBD2|TRBV18|TRBJ2-3|17
CASSSGLAGGSTDKQYF
TGTGCCAGCTCATCGGGACTAGCGGGGGGTAGCACAGATAAGCAGTATTTT
>TRBD1|TRBV19|TRBJ2-2|15
CASSIQGAGTGELFF
TGTGCCAGTAGCATACAGGGGGCGGGCACCGGGGAGCTGTTTTTT
>-|TRBV11-3|TRBJ2-2|13
CASSSQGPGELFF
TGTGCCAGCAGCTCACAGGGACCCGGGGAGCTGTTTTTT
>TRBD2|TRBV29-1|TRBJ2-1|14
CSVGSGGFVNEQFF
TGCAGCGTTGGGAGCGGGGGCTTTGTGAATGAGCAGTTCTTC
>TRBD2|TRBV7-9|TRBJ2-7|15
CASSSTSGTPHEQYF
TGTGCCAGCAGCTCAACTAGCGGGACGCCCCACGAGCAGTACTTC
>TRBD2|TRBV5-4|TRBJ2-5|14
CASSLAGGKETQYF
TGTGCCAGCAGTTTAGCGGGGGGGAAAGAGACCCAGTACTTC
>-|TRBV4-1|TRBJ1-2|14
CASSQVQAASGYTF
TGCGCCAGCAGCCAAGTACAGGCCGCGAGTGGCTACACCTTC
>TRBD1|TRBV7-8|TRBJ2-5|18
CASSLGTRRGKPQETQYF
TGTGCCAGCAGCTTAGGGACCCGCAGGGGGAAGCCCCAAGAGACCCAGTACTTC
>-|TRBV30|TRBJ1-5|15
CAWSETASNYQHQHF
TGTGCCTGGAGTGAGACAGCTTCCAATTATCAGCACCAGCATTTT
>TRBD2|TRBV5-4|TRBJ2-7|16
CASSLGGLAGGYEQYF
TGTGCCAGCAGCTTGGGGGGACTAGCGGGAGGGTACGAGCAGTACTTC
>-|TRBV6-5|TRBJ2-7|13
CASRQGQNYEQYF
TGTGCCAGCAGGCAGGGACAAAACTACGAGCAGTACTTC
>TRBD1|TRBV27|TRBJ1-5|14
CASSSGGSNQPQHF
TGTGCCAGCAGTTCAGGGGGCTCCAATCAGCCCCAGCATTTT
>-|TRBV30|TRBJ1-3|12
CAWNVRGNTIYF
TGTGCCTGGAATGTCCGTGGAAACACCATATATTTT
>TRBD1|TRBV7-9|TRBJ1-1|15
CASSPPGQFYTEAFF
TGTGCCAGCAGCCCTCCGGGACAGTTTTACACTGAAGCTTTCTTT
>-|TRBV10-1|TRBJ1-2|14
CASSPGSSNYGYTF
TGCGCCAGCAGCCCGGGGTCTTCTAACTATGGCTACACCTTC
>TRBD1|TRBV30|TRBJ1-1|14
CAWRSQGGNTEAFF
TGTGCCTGGAGATCACAGGGGGGGAACACTGAAGCTTTCTTT
>TRBD2|TRBV7-9|TRBJ2-5|14
CASGREGRRETQYF
TGTGCCAGCGGGCGGGAGGGCCGAAGGGAGACCCAGTACTTC
>-|TRBV7-2|TRBJ2-7|14
CASSLSPGEYEQYF
TGTGCCAGCAGCTTATCTCCGGGGGAGTACGAGCAGTACTTC
>TRBD1|TRBV7-3|TRBJ2-1|13
CASSPDRDNEQFF
TGTGCCAGCAGCCCCGACAGGGACAATGAGCAGTTCTTC
>-|TRBV21-1|TRBJ2-7|12
CASTGPPYEQYF
TGTGCCAGTACAGGACCACCCTACGAGCAGTACTTC
>TRBD1|TRBV4-3|TRBJ2-7|15
CASSQATGTGYEQYF
TGCGCCAGCAGCCAAGCGACAGGGACCGGATACGAGCAGTACTTC
>TRBD2|TRBV6-1|TRBJ2-2|16
CASSERSGGNPGELFF
TGTGCCAGCAGTGAAAGGAGCGGGGGGAATCCCGGGGAGCTGTTTTTT
>TRBD2|TRBV29-1|TRBJ2-7|14
CSVVGSSGNYEQYF
TGCAGCGTGGTGGGGTCTAGCGGTAACTACGAGCAGTACTTC
>-|TRBV6-5|TRBJ2-7|14
CASSGQSPPHEQYF
TGTGCCAGCAGTGGACAGTCGCCCCCTCACGAGCAGTACTTC
>-|TRBV9|TRBJ1-5|13
CASSKNTNQPQHF
TGTGCCAGCAGCAAGAACACGAATCAGCCCCAGCATTTT
>TRBD1|TRBV7-2|TRBJ2-7|15
CASSAGTGGSYEQYF
TGTGCCAGCAGCGCCGGGACAGGGGGGTCCTACGAGCAGTACTTC
>TRBD2|TRBV2|TRBJ2-5|14
CASSDFSGGGTQYF
TGTGCCAGCAGTGACTTTAGCGGGGGAGGGACCCAGTACTTC
>TRBD2|TRBV6-1|TRBJ2-3|16
CASSAIRSGDKDTQYF
TGTGCCAGCAGTGCGATTAGGAGCGGGGATAAAGATACGCAGTATTTT
>-|TRBV18|TRBJ1-4|15
CASSPEQSLNEKLFF
TGTGCCAGCTCACCCGAACAGAGTCTTAATGAAAAACTGTTTTTT
>TRBD1|TRBV7-9|TRBJ1-6|16
CASSYPLGQPGAPLHF
TGTGCCAGCAGCTACCCCCTGGGACAGCCTGGGGCACCCCTCCACTTT
>TRBD2|TRBV19|TRBJ2-7|15
CASSIAAGTSAGQYF
TGTGCCAGTAGTATAGCAGCCGGGACTAGCGCTGGGCAGTACTTC
>TRBD1|TRBV2|TRBJ2-3|13
CARGQGAADTQYF
TGTGCCAGGGGACAGGGAGCAGCAGATACGCAGTATTTT
>-|TRBV11-3|TRBJ2-7|13
CASSFSFSYEQYF
TGTGCCAGCAGCTTCTCTTTCTCCTACGAGCAGTACTTC
>TRBD1|TRBV11-1|TRBJ2-7|14
CASSPGTGHYEQYF
TGTGCCAGCAGCCCCGGGACAGGGCACTACGAGCAGTACTTC
>TRBD1|TRBV6-5|TRBJ1-1|15
CASKHGTGMNTEAFF
TGTGCCAGCAAACACGGGACAGGGATGAACACTGAAGCTTTCTTT
>-|TRBV4-3|TRBJ1-6|13
CASSRLGVAPLHF
TGCGCCAGCAGCCGACTCGGGGTAGCACCCCTCCACTTT
>TRBD1|TRBV7-6|TRBJ2-1|15
CASSLDPTGDNEQFF
TGTGCCAGCAGCTTAGATCCGACAGGGGACAATGAGCAGTTCTTC
>TRBD2|TRBV5-4|TRBJ2-3|17
CASSQGTSGGPTDTQYF
TGTGCCAGCAGTCAGGGGACTAGCGGAGGGCCCACAGATACGCAGTATTTT
>TRBD1|TRBV9|TRBJ2-7|14
CASSETGSSYEQYF
TGTGCCAGCAGCGAGACAGGGAGCTCCTACGAGCAGTACTTC
>TRBD1|TRBV6-6|TRBJ2-2|16
CASSYSKQGANGELFF
TGTGCCAGCAGTTACTCGAAACAGGGGGCGAACGGGGAGCTGTTTTTT
>TRBD1|TRBV9|TRBJ1-2|13
CASSAIQGDGYTF
TGTGCCAGCAGCGCAATACAGGGGGATGGCTACACCTTC
>-|TRBV10-2|TRBJ2-7|15
CASSAMGGRHYEQYF
TGCGCCAGCAGTGCCATGGGGGGACGCCACTACGAGCAGTACTTC
>-|TRBV21-1|TRBJ1-3|17
CASSKVPGQGLGNTIYF
TGTGCCAGCAGCAAAGTCCCGGGACAGGGGTTAGGAAACACCATATATTTT
>-|TRBV14|TRBJ2-1|14
CASSRGGSYNEQFF
TGTGCCAGCAGCCGTGGGGGGTCCTACAATGAGCAGTTCTTC
>TRBD1|TRBV27|TRBJ1-2|14
CASSSQGTVYGYTF
TGTGCCAGCAGTTCCCAGGGGACAGTCTATGGCTACACCTTC
>-|TRBV10-2|TRBJ1-3|14
CASSDPVSGNTIYF
TGCGCCAGCAGTGATCCGGTATCTGGAAACACCATATATTTT
>TRBD1|TRBV10-3|TRBJ2-7|16
CAISEDRGPLTYEQYF
TGTGCCATCAGTGAGGACAGGGGGCCCCTTACCTACGAGCAGTACTTC
>-|TRBV18|TRBJ1-1|14
CASSRNQGNGEAFF
TGTGCCAGCTCACGAAATCAGGGGAATGGTGAAGCTTTCTTT
>TRBD1|TRBV27|TRBJ1-1|16
CASSKKRTGMNTEAFF
TGTGCCAGCAGTAAGAAAAGGACAGGCATGAACACTGAAGCTTTCTTT